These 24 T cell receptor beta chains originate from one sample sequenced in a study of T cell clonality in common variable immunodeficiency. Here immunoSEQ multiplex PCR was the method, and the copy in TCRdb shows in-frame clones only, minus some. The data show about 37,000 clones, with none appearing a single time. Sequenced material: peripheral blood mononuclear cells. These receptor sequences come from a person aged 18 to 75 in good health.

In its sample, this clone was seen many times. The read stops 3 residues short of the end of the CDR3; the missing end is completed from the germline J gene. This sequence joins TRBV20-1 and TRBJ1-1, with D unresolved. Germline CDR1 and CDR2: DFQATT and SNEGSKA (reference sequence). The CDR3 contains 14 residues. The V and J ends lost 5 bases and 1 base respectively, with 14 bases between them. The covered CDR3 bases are TGCAGTGCTTTCCCACAGTTTGAGAACACTGAA. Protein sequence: CSAFPQFENTE. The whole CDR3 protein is CSAFPQFENTEAFF.

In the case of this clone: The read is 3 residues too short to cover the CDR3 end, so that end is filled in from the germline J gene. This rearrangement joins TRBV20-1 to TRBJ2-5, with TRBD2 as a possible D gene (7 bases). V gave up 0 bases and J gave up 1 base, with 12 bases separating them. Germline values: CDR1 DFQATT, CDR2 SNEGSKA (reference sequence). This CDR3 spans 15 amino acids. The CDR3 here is CSARDPRGAQETQYF. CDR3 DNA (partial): TGCAGTGCTAGAGACCCTCGGGGGGCCCAAGAGACC.

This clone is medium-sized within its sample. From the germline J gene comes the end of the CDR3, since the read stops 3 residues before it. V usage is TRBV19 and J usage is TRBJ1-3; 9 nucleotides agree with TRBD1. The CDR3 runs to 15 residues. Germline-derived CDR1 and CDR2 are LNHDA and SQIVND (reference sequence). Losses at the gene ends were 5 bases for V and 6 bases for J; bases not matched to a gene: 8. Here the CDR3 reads CASSRRDRDSNTIYF. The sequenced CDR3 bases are TGTGCCAGTAGTCGCCGGGACAGGGATTCAAACACC.

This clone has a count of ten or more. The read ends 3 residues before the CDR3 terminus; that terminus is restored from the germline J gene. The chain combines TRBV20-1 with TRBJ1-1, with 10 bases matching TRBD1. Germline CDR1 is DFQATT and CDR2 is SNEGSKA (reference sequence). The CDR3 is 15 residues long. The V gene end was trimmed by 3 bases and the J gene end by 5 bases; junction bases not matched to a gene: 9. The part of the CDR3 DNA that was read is TGCAGTGCTAGTAGTGGGACAGGGGAGTTTACTGAA. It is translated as CSASSGTGEFTE. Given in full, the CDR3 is CSASSGTGEFTEAFF.

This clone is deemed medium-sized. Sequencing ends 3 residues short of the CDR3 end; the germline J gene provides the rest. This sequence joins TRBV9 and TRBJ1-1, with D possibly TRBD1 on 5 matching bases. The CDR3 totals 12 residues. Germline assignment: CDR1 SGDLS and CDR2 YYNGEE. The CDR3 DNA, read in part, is TGTGCCAGCACGTCCAGGGAGGGAACA. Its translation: CASTSREGT. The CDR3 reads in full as CASTSREGTAFF.

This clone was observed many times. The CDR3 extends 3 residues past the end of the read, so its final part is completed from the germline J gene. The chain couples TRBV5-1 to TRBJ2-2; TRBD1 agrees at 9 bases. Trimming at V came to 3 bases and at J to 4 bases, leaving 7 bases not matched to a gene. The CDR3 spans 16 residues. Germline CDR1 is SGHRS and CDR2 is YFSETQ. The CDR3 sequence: CASSSTGGKITGELFF. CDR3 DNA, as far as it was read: TGCGCCAGCAGCTCTACAGGGGGCAAGATCACCGGGGAG. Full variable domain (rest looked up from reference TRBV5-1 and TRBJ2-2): KAGVTQTPRYLIKTRGQQVTLSCSPISGHRSVSWYQQTPGQGLQFLFEYFSETQRNKGNFPGRFSGRQFSNSRSEMNVSTLELGDSALYLCASSSTGGKITGELFFGEGSRLTVL.

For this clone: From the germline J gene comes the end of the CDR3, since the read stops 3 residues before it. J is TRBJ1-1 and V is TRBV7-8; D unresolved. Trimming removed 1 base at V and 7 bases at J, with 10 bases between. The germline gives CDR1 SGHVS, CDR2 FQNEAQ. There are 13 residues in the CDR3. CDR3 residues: CASSLGPPREAFF. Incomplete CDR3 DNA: TGTGCCAGCAGCTTAGGGCCACCACGTGAA.

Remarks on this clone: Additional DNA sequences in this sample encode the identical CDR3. CDR3 DNA (partial): TGTGCCAGCAGCCCGGGACAGGGAGGG. This gives the protein CASSPGQGG. The entire CDR3 is CASSPGQGGLFF. The chain uses TRBV7-2 and TRBJ2-2; 9 bases agree with TRBD1. The CDR3 is cut off 3 residues early in the read; its end comes from the germline J gene. Per the germline V gene, CDR1 is SGHTA and CDR2 is FQGNSA. The length of the CDR3 is 12 residues.

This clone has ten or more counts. CDR3 DNA (partial): TGTGCCAGCAGTGAATACAGGGTCGGCACTGAA. Translated: CASSEYRVGTE. The entire CDR3 sequence reads CASSEYRVGTEAFF. V usage is TRBV6-1 and J usage is TRBJ1-1; a weak D match, TRBD1 (6 bases). The read ends 3 residues before the CDR3 terminus; that terminus is restored from the germline J gene. Germline V gives CDR1 MNHNS, CDR2 SASEGT. Trimming cost V 2 bases and J 4 bases, with 11 bases left between them. The CDR3 is made up of 14 amino acids.

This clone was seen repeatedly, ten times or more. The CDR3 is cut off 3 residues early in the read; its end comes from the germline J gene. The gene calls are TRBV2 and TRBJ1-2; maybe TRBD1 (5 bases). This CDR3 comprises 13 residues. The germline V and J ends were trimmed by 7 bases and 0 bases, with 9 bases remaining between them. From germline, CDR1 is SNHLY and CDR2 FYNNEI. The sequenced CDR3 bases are TGTGCCAGCAAGACAGATACTAACTATGGC. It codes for CASKTDTNYG. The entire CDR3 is CASKTDTNYGYTF. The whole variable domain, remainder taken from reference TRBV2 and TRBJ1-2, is EPEVTQTPSHQVTQMGQEVILRCVPISNHLYFYWYRQILGQKVEFLVSFYNNEISEKSEIFDDQFSVERPDGSNFTLKIRSTKLEDSAMYFCASKTDTNYGYTFGSGTRLTVV.

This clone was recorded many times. The CDR3 sequence: CATRPGGPGGNTIYF. The covered CDR3 bases are TGTGCCACCCGACCGGGGGGACCAGGAGGAAACACC. The chain carries TRBV2 and TRBJ1-3, with TRBD1 as a possible D gene (5 bases). The sequenced fragment ends 3 residues before the CDR3 boundary, so the rest is inferred from the germline J gene. V was clipped by 10 bases and J by 4 bases, with 20 bases between them. This CDR3 has 15 residues. Germline CDR1 reads SNHLY; CDR2 reads FYNNEI.

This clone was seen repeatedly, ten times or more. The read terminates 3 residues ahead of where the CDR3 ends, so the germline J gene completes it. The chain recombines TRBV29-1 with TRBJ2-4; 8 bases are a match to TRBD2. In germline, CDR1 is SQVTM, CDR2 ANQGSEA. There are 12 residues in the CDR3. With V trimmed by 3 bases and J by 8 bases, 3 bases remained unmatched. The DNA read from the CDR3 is TGCAGCGTTGACGGGGGGGTCGACATT. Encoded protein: CSVDGGVDI. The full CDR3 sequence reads CSVDGGVDIQYF. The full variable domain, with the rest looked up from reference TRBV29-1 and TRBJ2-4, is SAVISQKPSRDICQRGTSLTIQCQVDSQVTMMFWYRQQPGQSLTLIATANQGSEATYESGFVIDKFPISRPNLTFSTLTVSNMSPEDSSIYLCSVDGGVDIQYFGAGTRLSVL.

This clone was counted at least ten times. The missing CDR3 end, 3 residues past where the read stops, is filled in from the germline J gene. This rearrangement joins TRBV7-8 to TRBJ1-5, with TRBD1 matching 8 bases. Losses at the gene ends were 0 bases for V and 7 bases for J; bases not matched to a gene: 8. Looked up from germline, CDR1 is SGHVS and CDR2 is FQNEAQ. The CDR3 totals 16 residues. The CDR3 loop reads CASSLARDRKGQPQHF. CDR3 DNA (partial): TGTGCCAGCAGCTTAGCGCGGGACAGGAAAGGGCAGCCC.

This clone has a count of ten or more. This CDR3 is CASSIEAGVYGYTF. Incomplete CDR3 DNA: TGTGCCAGTAGTATAGAGGCAGGCGTCTATGGC. This chain joins TRBV19 and TRBJ1-2; D gene uncertain. The sequenced fragment ends 3 residues before the CDR3 boundary, so the rest is inferred from the germline J gene. The CDR3 is made up of 14 amino acids. Germline V gene data show CDR1 as LNHDA and CDR2 as SQIVND (reference sequence). Trimming cost V 0 bases and J 4 bases, with 9 bases left between them.

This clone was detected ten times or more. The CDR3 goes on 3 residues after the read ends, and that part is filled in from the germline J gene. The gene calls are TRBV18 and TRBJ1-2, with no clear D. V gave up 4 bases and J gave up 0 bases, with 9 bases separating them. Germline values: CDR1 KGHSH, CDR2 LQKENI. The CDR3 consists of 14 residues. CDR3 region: CASSQRHANYGYTF. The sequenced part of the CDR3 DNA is TGTGCCAGCTCACAAAGACACGCTAACTATGGC.

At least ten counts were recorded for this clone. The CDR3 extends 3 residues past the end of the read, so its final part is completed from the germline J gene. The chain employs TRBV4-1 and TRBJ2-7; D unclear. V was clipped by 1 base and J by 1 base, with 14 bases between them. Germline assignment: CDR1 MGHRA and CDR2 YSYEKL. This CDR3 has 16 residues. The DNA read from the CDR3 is TGCGCCAGCAGCCAAGTCACCCCGGCGGTATCCTACGAG. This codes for CASSQVTPAVSYE. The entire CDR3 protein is CASSQVTPAVSYEQYF.

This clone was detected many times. CDR3 residues: CASSSGHEQYF. CDR3 bases read: TGTGCCAGCAGCTCAGGCCACGAG. The chain recombines TRBV7-8 with TRBJ2-7; D unresolved. The read falls 3 residues short of the CDR3 end, and the missing part is taken from the germline J gene. This CDR3 contains 11 residues. Germline V lookup: CDR1 SGHVS, CDR2 FQNEAQ. V was shortened by 4 bases and J by 5 bases, with 6 bases between the two germline ends.

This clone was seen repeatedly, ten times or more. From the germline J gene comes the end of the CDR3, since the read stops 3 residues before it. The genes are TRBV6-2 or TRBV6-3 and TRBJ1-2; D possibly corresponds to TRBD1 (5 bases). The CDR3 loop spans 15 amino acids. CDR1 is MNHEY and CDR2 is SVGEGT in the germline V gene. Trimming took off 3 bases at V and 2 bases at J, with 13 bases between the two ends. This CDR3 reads CASSYWAGINYGYTF. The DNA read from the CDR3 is TGTGCCAGCAGTTATTGGGCAGGGATCAACTATGGC.

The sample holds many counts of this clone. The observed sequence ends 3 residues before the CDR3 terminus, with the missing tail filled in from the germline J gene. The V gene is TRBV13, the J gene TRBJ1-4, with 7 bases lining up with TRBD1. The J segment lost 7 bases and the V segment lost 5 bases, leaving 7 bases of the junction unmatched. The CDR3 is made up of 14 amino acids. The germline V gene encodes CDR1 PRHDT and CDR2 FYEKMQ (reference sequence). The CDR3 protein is CASSRGGEVEKLFF. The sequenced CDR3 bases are TGTGCCAGCAGCCGAGGGGGCGAGGTTGAAAAA.

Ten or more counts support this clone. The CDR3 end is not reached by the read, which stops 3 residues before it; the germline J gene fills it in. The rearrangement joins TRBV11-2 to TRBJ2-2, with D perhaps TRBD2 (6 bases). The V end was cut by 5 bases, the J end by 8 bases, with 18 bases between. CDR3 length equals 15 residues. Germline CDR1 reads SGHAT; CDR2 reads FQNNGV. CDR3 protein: CASSPQPGGAGELFF. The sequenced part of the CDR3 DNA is TGTGCCAGCAGCCCCCAACCTGGAGGGGCAGGGGAG.

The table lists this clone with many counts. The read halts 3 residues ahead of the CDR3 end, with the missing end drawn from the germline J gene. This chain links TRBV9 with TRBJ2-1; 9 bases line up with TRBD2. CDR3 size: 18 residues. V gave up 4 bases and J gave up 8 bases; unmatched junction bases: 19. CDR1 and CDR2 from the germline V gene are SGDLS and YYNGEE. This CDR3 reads CASSLRGRLREGRDEQFF. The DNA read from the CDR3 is TGTGCCAGCAGCCTAAGAGGGAGGTTGCGGGAGGGCCGCGATGAG. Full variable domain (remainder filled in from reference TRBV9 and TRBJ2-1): DSGVTQTPKHLITATGQRVTLRCSPRSGDLSVYWYQQSLDQGLQFLIQYYNGEERAKGNILERFSAQQFPDLHSELNLSSLELGDSALYFCASSLRGRLREGRDEQFFGPGTRLTVL.

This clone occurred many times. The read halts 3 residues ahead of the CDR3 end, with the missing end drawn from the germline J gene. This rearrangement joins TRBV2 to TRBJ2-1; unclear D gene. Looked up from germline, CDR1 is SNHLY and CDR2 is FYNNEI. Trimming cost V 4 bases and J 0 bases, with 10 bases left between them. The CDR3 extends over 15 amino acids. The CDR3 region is CASSGSPGSYNEQFF. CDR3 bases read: TGTGCCAGCAGTGGAAGTCCCGGCTCCTACAATGAG.

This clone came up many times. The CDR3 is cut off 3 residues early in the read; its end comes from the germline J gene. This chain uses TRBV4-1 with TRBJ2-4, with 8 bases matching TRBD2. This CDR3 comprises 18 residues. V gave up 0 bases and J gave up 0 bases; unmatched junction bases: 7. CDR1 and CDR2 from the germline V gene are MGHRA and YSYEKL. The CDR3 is CASSQDWAGGLAKNIQYF. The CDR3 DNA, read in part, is TGCGCCAGCAGCCAAGATTGGGCGGGGGGTCTAGCCAAAAACATT.

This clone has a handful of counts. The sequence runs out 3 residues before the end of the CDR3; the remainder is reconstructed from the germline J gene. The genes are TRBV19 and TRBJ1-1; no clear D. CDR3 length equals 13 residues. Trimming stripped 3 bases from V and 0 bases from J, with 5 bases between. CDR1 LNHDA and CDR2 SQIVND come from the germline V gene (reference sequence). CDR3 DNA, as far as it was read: TGTGCCAGTAGTATCGAGGTGAACACTGAA. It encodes CASSIEVNTE. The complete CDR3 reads CASSIEVNTEAFF.